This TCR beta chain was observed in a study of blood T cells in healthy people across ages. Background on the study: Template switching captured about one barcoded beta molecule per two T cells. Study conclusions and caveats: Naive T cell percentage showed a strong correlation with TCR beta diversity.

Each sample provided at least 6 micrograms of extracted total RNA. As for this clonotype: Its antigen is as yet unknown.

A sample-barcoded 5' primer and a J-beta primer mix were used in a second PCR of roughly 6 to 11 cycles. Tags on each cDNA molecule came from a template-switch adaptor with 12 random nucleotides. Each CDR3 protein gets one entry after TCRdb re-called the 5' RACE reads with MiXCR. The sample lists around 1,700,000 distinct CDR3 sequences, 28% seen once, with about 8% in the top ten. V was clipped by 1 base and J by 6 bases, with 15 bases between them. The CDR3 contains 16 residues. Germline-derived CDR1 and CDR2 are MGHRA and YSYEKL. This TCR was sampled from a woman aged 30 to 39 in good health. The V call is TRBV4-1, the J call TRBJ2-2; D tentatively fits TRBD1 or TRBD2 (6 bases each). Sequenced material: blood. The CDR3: CASSQALGGPPGELFF. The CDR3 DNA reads TGCGCCAGCAGCCAAGCGCTGGGGGGCCCCCCCGGGGAGCTGTTTTTT.